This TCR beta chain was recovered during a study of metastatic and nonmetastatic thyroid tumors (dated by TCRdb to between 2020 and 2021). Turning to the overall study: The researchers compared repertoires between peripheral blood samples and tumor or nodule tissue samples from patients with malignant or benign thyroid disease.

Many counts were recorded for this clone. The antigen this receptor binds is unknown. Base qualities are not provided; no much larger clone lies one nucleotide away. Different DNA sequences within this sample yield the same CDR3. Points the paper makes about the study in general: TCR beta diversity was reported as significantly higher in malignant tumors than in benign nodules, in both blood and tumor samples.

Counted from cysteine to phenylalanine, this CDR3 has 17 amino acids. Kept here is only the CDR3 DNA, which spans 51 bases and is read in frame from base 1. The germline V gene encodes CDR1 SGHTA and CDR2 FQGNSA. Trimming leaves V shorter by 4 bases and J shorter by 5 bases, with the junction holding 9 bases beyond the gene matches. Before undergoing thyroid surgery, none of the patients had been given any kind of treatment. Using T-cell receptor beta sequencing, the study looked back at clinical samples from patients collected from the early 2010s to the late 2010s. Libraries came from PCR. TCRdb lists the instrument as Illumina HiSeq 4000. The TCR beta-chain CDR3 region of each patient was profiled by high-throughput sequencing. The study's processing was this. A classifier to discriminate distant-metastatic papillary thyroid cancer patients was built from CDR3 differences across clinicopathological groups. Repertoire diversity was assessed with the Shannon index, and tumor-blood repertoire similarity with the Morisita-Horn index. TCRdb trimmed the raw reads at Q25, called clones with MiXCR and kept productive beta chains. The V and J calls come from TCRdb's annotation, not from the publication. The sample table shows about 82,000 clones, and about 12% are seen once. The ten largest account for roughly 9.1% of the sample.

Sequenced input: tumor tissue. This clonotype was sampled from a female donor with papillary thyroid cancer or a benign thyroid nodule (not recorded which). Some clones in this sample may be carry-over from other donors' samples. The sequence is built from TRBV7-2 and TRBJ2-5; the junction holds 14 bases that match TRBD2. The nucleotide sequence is TGTGCCAGCAGCTCCGGGAGACTAGCGGGAGGGTGGGAGACCCAGTACTTC. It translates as CASSSGRLAGGWETQYF.